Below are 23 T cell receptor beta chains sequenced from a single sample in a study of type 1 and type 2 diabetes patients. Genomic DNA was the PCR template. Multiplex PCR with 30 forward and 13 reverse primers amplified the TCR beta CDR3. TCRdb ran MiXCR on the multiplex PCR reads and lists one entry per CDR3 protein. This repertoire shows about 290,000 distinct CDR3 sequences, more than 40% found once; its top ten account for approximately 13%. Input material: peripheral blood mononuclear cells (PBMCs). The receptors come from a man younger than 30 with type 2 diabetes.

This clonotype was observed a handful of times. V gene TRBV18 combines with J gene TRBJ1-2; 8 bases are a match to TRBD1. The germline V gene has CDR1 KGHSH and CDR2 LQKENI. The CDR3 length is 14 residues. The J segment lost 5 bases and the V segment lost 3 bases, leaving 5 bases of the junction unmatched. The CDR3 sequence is CASSPWDRPYGYTF. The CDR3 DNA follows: TGTGCCAGCTCACCGTGGGACAGGCCGTATGGCTACACCTTC.

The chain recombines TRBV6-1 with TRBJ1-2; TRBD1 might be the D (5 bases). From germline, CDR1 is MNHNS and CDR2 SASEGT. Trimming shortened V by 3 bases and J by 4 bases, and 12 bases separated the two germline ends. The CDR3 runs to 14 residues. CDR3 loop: CASSDPPGPYGYTF. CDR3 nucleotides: TGTGCCAGCAGTGATCCCCCAGGGCCCTATGGCTACACCTTC.

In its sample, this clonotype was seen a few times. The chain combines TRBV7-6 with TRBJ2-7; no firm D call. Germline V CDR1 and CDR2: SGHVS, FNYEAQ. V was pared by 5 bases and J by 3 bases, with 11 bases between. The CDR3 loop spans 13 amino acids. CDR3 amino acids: CASSPEVSYEQYF. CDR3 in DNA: TGTGCCAGCAGCCCCGAGGTGAGCTACGAGCAGTACTTC.

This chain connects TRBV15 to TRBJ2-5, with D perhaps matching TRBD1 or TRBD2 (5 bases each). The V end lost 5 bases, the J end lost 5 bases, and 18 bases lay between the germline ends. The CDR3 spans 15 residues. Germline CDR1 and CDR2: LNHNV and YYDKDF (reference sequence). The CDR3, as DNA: TGTGCCACCAGCCCCATGAGGGATAGGGGTGAGACCCAGTACTTC. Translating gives CATSPMRDRGETQYF.

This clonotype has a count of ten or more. The CDR3 bases are TGTGCCAGCGTAGGTTGGGGGGGAAACACTGAAGCTTTCTTT. Translating gives CASVGWGGNTEAFF. This chain connects TRBV2 to TRBJ1-1, with a possible D match to TRBD1 (5 bases). Trimming left V 8 bases short and J 2 bases short, with 15 bases between. The CDR3 length is 14 residues. CDR1 and CDR2 (germline): SNHLY, FYNNEI.

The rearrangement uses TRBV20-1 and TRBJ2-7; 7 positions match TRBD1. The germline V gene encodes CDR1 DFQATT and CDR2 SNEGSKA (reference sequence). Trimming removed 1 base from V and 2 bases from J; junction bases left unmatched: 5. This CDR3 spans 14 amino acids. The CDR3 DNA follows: TGCAGTGCTAGAGCCCGGGACAGCGCCTACGAGCAGTACTTC. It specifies CSARARDSAYEQYF.

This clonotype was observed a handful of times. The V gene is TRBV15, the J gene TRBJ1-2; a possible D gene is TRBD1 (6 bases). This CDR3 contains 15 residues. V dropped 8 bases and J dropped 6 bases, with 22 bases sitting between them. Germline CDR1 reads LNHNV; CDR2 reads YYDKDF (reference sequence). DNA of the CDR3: TGTGCCACCGGTGGGCTACTTGAGGCAGGGGATGGCTACACCTTC. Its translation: CATGGLLEAGDGYTF.

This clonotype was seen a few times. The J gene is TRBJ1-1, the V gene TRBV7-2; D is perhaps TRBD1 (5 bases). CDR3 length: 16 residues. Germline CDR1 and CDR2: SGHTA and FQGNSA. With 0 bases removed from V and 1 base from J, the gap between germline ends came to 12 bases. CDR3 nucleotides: TGTGCCAGCAGCTTAGCTAGGGGCATCGCGAACACTGAAGCTTTCTTT. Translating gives CASSLARGIANTEAFF.

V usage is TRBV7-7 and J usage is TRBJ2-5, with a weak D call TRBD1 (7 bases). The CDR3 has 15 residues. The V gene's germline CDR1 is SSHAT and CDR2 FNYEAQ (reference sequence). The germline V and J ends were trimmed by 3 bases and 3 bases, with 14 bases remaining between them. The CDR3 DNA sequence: TGTGCCAGCAGCTTCAGGGGGGTCAGCGAAGAGACCCAGTACTTC. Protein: CASSFRGVSEETQYF. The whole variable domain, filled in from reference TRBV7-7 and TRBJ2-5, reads GAGVSQSPRYKVTKRGQDVTLRCDPISSHATLYWYQQALGQGPEFLTYFNYEAQPDKSGLPSDRFSAERPEGSISTLTIQRTEQRDSAMYRCASSFRGVSEETQYFGPGTRLLVL.

CDR3 protein: CASSEVVGLGNTIYF. The CDR3 nucleotides read TGTGCCAGCAGTGAGGTGGTAGGGCTTGGAAACACCATATATTTT. The V gene is TRBV2, the J gene TRBJ1-3; no definite D call. The germline V and J ends were trimmed by 3 bases and 3 bases, with 12 bases remaining between them. Germline CDR1 and CDR2: SNHLY and FYNNEI. This CDR3 contains 15 residues.

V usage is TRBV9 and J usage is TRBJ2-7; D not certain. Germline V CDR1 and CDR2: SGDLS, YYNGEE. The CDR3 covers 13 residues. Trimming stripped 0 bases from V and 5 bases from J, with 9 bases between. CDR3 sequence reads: CASSVAPGNEQYF. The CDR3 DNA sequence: TGTGCCAGCAGCGTAGCCCCAGGAAACGAGCAGTACTTC. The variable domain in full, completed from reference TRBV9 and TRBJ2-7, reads DSGVTQTPKHLITATGQRVTLRCSPRSGDLSVYWYQQSLDQGLQFLIQYYNGEERAKGNILERFSAQQFPDLHSELNLSSLELGDSALYFCASSVAPGNEQYFGPGTRLTVT.

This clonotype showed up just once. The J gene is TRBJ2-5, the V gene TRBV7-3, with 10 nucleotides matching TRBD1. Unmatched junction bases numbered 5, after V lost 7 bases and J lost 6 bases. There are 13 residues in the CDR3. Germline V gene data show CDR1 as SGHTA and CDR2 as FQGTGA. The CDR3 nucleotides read TGTGCCAGCATGGGGGACAGGGGTCAGACCCAGTACTTC. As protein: CASMGDRGQTQYF.

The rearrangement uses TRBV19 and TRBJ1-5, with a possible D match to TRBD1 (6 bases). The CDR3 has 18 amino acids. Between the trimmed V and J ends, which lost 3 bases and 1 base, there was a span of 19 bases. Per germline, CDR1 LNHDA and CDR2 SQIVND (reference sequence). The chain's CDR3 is CASSMSNPGVRSNQPQHF. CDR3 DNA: TGTGCCAGTAGTATGTCGAATCCAGGGGTAAGGAGCAATCAGCCCCAGCATTTT.

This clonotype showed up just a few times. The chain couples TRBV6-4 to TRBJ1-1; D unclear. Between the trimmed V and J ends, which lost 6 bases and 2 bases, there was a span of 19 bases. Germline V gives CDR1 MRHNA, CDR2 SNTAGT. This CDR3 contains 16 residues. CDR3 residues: CASSANLPRHNTEAFF. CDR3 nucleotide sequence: TGTGCCAGCAGCGCCAATCTGCCGCGTCACAACACTGAAGCTTTCTTT.

The CDR3, as DNA: TGCGCCAGCAGCCTTCAGGAAAGTGAGACCCAGTACTTC. This encodes CASSLQESETQYF. The chain joins TRBV5-1 to TRBJ2-5, with no clear D. The CDR3 extends over 13 amino acids. Trimming took 4 bases from V and 5 from J, leaving 12 bases between them. CDR1 and CDR2 (germline): SGHRS, YFSETQ.

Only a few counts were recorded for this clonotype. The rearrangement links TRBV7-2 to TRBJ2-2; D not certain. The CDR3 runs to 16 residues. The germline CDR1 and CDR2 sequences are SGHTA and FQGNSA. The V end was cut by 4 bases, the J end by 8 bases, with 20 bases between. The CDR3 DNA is TGTGCCAGCAGCTACTCCGTTGGATTGGAAAGGGGGGAGCTGTTTTTT. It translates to CASSYSVGLERGELFF.

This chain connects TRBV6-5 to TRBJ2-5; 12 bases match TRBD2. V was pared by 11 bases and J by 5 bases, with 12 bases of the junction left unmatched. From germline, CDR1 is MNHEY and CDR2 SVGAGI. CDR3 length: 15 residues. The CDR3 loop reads CASTSGGLREETQYF. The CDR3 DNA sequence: TGTGCCTCGACTAGCGGGGGCCTCAGAGAGGAGACCCAGTACTTC.

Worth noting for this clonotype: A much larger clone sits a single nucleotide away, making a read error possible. The CDR3 nucleotides read TGTGCCACCAGCAGAGGCCTAGCGGGACCTGGTCGGGAGACCCAGTACTTC. Protein sequence: CATSRGLAGPGRETQYF. This chain links TRBV15 with TRBJ2-5, with 9 nucleotides matching TRBD2. Germline CDR1 LNHNV, CDR2 YYDKDF (reference sequence). There are 17 residues in the CDR3. With V trimmed by 1 base and J by 5 bases, 11 bases remained unmatched.

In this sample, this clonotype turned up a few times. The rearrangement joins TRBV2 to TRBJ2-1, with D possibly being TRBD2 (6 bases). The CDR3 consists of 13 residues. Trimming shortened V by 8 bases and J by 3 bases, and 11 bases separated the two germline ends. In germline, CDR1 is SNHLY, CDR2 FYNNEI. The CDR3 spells CASDPGLYNEQFF. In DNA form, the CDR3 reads TGTGCCAGCGATCCGGGACTCTACAATGAGCAGTTCTTC.

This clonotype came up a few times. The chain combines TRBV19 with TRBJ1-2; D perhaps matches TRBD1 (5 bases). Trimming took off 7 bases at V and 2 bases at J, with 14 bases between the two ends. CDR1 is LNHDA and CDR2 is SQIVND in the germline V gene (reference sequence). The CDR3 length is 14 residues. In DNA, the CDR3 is TGTGCCAGTACGGGACCCAATATAAACTATGGCTACACCTTC. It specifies CASTGPNINYGYTF. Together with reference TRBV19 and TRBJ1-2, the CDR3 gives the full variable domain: DGGITQSPKYLFRKEGQNVTLSCEQNLNHDAMYWYRQDPGQGLRLIYYSQIVNDFQKGDIAEGYSVSREKKESFPLTVTSAQKNPTAFYLCASTGPNINYGYTFGSGTRLTVV.

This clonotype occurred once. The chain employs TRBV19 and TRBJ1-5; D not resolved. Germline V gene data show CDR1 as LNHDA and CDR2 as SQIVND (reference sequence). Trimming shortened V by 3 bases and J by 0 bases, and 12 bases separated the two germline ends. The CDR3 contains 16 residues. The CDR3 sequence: CASSIGHLDSNQPQHF. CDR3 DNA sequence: TGTGCCAGTAGTATCGGGCACCTCGATAGCAATCAGCCCCAGCATTTT.

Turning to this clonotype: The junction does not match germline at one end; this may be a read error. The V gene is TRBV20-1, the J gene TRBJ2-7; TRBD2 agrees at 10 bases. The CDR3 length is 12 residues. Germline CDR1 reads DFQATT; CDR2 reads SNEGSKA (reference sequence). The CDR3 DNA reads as TGCAGTGCTCCTAGCGGGGGTTACGAGCAGTGCTTC. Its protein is CSAPSGGYEQCF.

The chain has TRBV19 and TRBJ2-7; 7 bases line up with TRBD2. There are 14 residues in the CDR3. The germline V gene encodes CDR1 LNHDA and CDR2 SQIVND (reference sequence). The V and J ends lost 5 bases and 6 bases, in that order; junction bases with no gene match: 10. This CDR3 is CASSAQASGGEQYF. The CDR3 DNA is TGTGCCAGTAGTGCGCAGGCCTCGGGGGGCGAGCAGTACTTC.